This TCR beta chain derives from a study of shared clonotypes between healthy human individuals. V gave up 2 bases and J gave up 0 bases, with 8 bases separating them. CDR1 and CDR2 from the germline V gene are KGHSH and LQKENI. The CDR3 consists of 14 residues. Generated by immunoSEQ multiplex PCR, the TCRdb table keeps only in-frame clones and is missing some. The sample has about 2.4 million clones; approximately 93% are singletons. This clone was found a few times. V gene TRBV18 combines with J gene TRBJ2-7; D gene uncertain. The sample was naive CD4+ T cells from PBMCs. This sample's subset: CD45RA+ positively selected. The sequence derives from a man younger than 35 in good health. Some clones in this sample may be carry-over from other donors' samples. The CDR3 DNA reads as TGTGCCAGCTCACCAAGCATAACCTCCTACGAGCAGTACTTC. Translated: CASSPSITSYEQYF.